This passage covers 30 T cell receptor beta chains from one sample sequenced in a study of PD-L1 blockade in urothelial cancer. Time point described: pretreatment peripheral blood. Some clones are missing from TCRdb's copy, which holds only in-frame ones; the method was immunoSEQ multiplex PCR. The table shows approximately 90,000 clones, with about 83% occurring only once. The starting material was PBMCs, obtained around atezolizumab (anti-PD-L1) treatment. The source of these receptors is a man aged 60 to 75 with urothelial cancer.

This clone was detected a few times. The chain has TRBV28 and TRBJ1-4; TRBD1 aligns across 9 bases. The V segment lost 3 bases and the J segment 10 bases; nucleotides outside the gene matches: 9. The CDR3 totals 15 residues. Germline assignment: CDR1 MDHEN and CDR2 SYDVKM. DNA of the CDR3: TGTGCCAGCAGTTTCCTGGACAGGGGCGGGGGAAAACTGTTTTTT. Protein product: CASSFLDRGGGKLFF.

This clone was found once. The CDR3 nucleotides are TGTGCCAGCAGCTCCCGACAGGGGCGAACTGAAGCTTTCTTT. Translated: CASSSRQGRTEAFF. This chain uses TRBV5-5 with TRBJ1-1; 8 positions agree with TRBD1. J gave up 5 bases and V 3 bases, and 6 bases lay outside the gene matches. There are 14 residues in the CDR3. Looked up from germline, CDR1 is SGHKS and CDR2 is YYEKEE (reference sequence).

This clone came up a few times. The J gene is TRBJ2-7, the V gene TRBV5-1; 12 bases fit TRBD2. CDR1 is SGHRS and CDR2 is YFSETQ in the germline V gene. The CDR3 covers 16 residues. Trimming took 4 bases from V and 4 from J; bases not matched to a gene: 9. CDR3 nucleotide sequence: TGCGCCAGCAGCCCATCGACTAGCGGGGGCAATTACGAGCAGTACTTC. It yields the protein CASSPSTSGGNYEQYF.

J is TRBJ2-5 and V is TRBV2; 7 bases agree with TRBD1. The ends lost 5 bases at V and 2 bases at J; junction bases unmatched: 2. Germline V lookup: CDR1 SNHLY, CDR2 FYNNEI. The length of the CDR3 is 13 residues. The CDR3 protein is CASSRDSQETQYF. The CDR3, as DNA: TGTGCCAGCAGTAGGGACAGTCAAGAGACCCAGTACTTC.

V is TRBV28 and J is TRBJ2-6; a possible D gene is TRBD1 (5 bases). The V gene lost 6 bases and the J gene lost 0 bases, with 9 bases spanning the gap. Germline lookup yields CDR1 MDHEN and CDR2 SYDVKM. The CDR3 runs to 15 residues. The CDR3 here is CASSKDSSGANVLTF. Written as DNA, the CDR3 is TGTGCCAGCAGCAAAGACAGCTCTGGGGCCAACGTCCTGACTTTC. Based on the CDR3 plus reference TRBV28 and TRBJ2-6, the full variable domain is DVKVTQSSRYLVKRTGEKVFLECVQDMDHENMFWYRQDPGLGLRLIYFSYDVKMKEKGDIPEGYSVSREKKERFSLILESASTNQTSMYLCASSKDSSGANVLTFGAGSRLTVL.

The CDR3 here is CASRIRDTRTDTQYF. The CDR3 DNA reads TGTGCCAGCAGAATCCGGGACACACGCACAGATACGCAGTATTTT. The chain links TRBV2 to TRBJ2-3; the D gene is possibly TRBD1 (6 bases). V was cut by 6 bases and J by 1 base, with 14 bases left in between. Germline V gives CDR1 SNHLY, CDR2 FYNNEI. This CDR3 has 15 residues.

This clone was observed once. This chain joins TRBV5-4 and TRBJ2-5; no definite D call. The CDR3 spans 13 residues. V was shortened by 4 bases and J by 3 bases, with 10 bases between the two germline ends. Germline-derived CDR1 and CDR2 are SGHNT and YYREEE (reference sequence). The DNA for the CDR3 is TGTGCCAGCAGCCCGCGACTTGAAGAGACCCAGTACTTC. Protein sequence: CASSPRLEETQYF.

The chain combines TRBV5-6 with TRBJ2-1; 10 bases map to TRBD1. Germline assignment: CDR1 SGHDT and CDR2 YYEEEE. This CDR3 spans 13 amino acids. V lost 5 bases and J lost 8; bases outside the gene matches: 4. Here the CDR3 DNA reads TGTGCCAGCAGAAGGGGGACAGGGGATGAGCAGTTCTTC. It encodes CASRRGTGDEQFF.

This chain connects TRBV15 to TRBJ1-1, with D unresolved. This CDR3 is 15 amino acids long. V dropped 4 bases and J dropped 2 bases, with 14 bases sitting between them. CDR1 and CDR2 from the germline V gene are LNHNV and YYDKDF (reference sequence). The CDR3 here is CATSKDASLNTEAFF. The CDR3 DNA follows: TGTGCCACCAGCAAAGACGCTAGCTTAAACACTGAAGCTTTCTTT.

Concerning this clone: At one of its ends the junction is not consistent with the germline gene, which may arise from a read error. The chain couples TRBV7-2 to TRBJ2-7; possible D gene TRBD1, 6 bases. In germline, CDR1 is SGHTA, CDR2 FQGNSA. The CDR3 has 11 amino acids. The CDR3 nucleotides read TGTGCCAGCAGCGGGGACACACGGGTCGACTTC. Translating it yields CASSGDTRVDF.

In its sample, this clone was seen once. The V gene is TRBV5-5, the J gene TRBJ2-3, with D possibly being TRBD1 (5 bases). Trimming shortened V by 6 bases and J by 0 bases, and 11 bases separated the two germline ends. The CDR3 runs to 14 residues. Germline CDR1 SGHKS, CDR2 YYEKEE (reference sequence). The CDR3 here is CASILQASTDTQYF. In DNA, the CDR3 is TGTGCCAGCATCCTACAGGCTAGCACAGATACGCAGTATTTT.

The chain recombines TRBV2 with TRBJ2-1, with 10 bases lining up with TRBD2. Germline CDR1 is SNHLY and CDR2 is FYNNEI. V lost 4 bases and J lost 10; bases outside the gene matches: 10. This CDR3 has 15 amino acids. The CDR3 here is CASSVTSGALLEQFF. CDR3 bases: TGTGCCAGCAGTGTTACTAGCGGGGCGCTCCTGGAGCAGTTCTTC.

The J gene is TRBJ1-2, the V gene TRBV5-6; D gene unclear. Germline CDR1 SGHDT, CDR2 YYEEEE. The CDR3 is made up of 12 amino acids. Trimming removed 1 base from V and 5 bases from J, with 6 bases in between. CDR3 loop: CASSLRGYGYTF. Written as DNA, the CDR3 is TGTGCCAGCAGCTTGCGGGGATATGGCTACACCTTC.

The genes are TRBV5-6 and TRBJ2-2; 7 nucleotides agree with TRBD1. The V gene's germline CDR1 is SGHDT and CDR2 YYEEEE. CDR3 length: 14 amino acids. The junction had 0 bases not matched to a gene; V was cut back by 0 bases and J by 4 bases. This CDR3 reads CASSLAGGTGELFF. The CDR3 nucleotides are TGTGCCAGCAGCTTGGCAGGGGGCACCGGGGAGCTGTTTTTT.

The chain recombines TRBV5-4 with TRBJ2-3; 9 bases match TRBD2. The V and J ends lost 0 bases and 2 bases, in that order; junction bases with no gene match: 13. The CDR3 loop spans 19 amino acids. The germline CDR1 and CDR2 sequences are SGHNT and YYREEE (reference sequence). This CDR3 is CASSLVRGLAPWPTDTQYF. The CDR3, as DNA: TGTGCCAGCAGCTTGGTTCGGGGACTAGCTCCTTGGCCCACAGATACGCAGTATTTT.

The CDR3, as DNA: TGTGCCAGCAGCTTAACCCGAGGGGGGGGAACAGATACGCAGTATTTT. This encodes CASSLTRGGGTDTQYF. This chain connects TRBV7-8 to TRBJ2-3; TRBD2 is a possible D gene (7 bases). The germline V gene encodes CDR1 SGHVS and CDR2 FQNEAQ. Trimming removed 2 bases from V and 3 bases from J, with 15 bases in between. The CDR3 is 16 residues long. Full variable domain (outside the CDR3, taken from reference TRBV7-8 and TRBJ2-3): GAGVSQSPRYKVAKRGQDVALRCDPISGHVSLFWYQQALGQGPEFLTYFQNEAQLDKSGLPSDRFFAERPEGSVSTLKIQRTQQEDSAVYLCASSLTRGGGTDTQYFGPGTRLTVL.

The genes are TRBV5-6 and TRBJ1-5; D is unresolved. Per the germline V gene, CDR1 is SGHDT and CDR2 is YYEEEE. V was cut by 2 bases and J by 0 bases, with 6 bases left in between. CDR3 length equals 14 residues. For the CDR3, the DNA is TGTGCCAGCAGCTTCTCCAGTAGCAATCAGCCCCAGCATTTT. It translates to CASSFSSSNQPQHF.

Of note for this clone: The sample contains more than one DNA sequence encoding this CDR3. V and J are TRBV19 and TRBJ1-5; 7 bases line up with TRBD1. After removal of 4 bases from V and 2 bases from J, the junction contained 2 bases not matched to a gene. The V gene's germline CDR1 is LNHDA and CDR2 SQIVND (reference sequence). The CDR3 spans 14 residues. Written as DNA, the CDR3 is TGTGCCAGTAGTACCGGACAGGGCAATCAGCCCCAGCATTTT. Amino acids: CASSTGQGNQPQHF.

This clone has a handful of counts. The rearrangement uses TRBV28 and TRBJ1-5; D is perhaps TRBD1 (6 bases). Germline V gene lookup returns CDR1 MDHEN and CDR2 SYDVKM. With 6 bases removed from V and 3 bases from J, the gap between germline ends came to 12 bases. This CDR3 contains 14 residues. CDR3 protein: CASRTQGINQPQHF. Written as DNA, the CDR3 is TGTGCCAGCAGAACACAGGGAATCAATCAGCCCCAGCATTTT.

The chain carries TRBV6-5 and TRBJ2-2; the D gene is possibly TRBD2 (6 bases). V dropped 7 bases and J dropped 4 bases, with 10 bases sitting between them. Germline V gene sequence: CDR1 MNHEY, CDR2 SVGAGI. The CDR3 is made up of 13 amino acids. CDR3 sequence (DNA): TGTGCCAGCACGGAGCGGGTCACCGGGGAGCTGTTTTTT. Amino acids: CASTERVTGELFF.

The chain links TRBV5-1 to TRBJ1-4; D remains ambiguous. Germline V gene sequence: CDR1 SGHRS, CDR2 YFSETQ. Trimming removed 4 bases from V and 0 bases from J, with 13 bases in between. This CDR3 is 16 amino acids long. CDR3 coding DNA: TGCGCCAGCAGCCCCCTTATCCGGGCAACTAATGAAAAACTGTTTTTT. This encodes CASSPLIRATNEKLFF.

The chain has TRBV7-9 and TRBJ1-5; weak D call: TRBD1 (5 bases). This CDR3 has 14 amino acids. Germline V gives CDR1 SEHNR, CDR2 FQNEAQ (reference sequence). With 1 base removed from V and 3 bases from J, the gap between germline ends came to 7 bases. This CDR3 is CASSLGQNNQPQHF. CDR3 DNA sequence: TGTGCCAGCAGCTTAGGACAGAACAATCAGCCCCAGCATTTT. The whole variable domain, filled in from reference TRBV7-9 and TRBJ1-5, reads DTGVSQNPRHKITKRGQNVTFRCDPISEHNRLYWYRQTLGQGPEFLTYFQNEAQLEKSRLLSDRFSAERPKGSFSTLEIQRTEQGDSAMYLCASSLGQNNQPQHFGDGTRLSIL.

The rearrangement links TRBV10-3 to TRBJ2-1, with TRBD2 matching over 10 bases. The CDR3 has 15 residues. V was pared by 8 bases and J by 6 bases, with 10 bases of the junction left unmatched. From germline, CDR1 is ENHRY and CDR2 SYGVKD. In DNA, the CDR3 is TGTGCCATCGCCTTCGGTAGCGGGAGGAGCAATGAGCAGTTCTTC. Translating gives CAIAFGSGRSNEQFF.

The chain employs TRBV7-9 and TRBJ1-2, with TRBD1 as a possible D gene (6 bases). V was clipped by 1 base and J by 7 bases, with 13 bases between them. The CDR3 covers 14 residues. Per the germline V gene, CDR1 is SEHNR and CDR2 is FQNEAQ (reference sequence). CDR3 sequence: CASSLVQGRSGYTF. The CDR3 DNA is TGTGCCAGCAGCTTAGTCCAGGGGCGGAGTGGCTACACCTTC.

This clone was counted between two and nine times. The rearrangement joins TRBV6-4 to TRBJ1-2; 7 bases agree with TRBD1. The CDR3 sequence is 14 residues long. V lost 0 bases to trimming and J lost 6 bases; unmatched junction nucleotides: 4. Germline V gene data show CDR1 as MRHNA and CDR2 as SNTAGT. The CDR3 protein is CASSDSNRGDGYTF. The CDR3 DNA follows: TGTGCCAGCAGTGACTCGAACAGGGGCGATGGCTACACCTTC.

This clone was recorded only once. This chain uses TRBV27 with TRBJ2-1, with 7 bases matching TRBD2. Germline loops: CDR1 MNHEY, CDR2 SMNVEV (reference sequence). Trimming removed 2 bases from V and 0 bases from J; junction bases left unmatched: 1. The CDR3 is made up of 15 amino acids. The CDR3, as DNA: TGTGCCAGCAGTTTAGGCGGGAGCTCCTACAATGAGCAGTTCTTC. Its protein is CASSLGGSSYNEQFF.

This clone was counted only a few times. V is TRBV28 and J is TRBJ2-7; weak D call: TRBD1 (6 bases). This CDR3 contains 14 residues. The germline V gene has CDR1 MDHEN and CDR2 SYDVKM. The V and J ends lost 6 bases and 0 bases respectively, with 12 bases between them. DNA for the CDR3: TGTGCCAGCAGACGACAGGTGAGCTCCTACGAGCAGTACTTC. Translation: CASRRQVSSYEQYF.

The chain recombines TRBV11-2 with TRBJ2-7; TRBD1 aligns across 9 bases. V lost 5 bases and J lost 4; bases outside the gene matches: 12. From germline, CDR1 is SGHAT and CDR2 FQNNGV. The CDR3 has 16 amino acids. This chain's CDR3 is CASSKLTGQGLYEQYF. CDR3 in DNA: TGTGCCAGCAGCAAACTCACGGGACAGGGACTTTACGAGCAGTACTTC.

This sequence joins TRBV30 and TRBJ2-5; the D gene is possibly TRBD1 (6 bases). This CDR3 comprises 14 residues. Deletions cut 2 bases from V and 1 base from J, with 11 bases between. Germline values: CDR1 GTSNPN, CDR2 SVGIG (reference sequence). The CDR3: CAWSRQAPQETQYF. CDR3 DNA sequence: TGTGCCTGGAGTCGACAGGCCCCCCAAGAGACCCAGTACTTC. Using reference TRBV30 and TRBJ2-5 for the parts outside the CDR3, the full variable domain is SQTIHQWPATLVQPVGSPLSLECTVEGTSNPNLYWYRQAAGRGLQLLFYSVGIGQISSEVPQNLSASRPQDRQFILSSKKLLLSDSGFYLCAWSRQAPQETQYFGPGTRLLVL.

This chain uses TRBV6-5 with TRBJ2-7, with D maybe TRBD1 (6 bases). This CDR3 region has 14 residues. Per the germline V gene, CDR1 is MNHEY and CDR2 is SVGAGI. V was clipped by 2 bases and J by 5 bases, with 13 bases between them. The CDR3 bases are TGTGCCAGCAGTTACGGGGCAGGGGCCAACGAGCAGTACTTC. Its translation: CASSYGAGANEQYF.